This T cell receptor (beta chain) was identified during a study of blood T cell repertoires in COVID-19. Overall study context: The United States, Italy and Spain provided the acute and convalescent COVID-19 samples. T cells, B-cell-depleted T cells, or PBMCs supplied cDNA or gDNA.

Germline values: CDR1 MNHEY, CDR2 SVGAGI. V dropped 6 bases and J dropped 9 bases, with 18 bases sitting between them. This CDR3 is 14 amino acids long. In the original processing: Counts of nucleated cells, estimated from reference gene primer amplification, were obtained. TCRdb keeps only in-frame clones here, not all; method: immunoSEQ multiplex PCR. For V, J and clone size, that table is used; D and trimming come from the DNA. The table has roughly 260,000 clones, more than 80% seen once. The chain uses TRBV6-5 and TRBJ2-1, with D perhaps TRBD1 (5 bases). Material for sequencing was peripheral blood. The receptor was isolated from a woman aged 40 to 55 with acute or convalescent COVID-19. CDR3: CASRIILGVTEQFF. In DNA, the CDR3 is TGTGCCAGCAGAATAATCCTAGGGGTTACTGAGCAGTTCTTC.